This TCR beta chain was captured by sequencing in a study of early T cells in non-severe SARS-CoV-2 infection. Study background: Unsorted whole blood bulk RNA was sequenced, with unpaired chains. The study's findings and limits: VDJdb matching favored anti-spike CD8 responses, missing private and CD4 specificities.

Individual cDNA molecules were tagged with unique molecular identifiers, the study reported. TCRdb passed the 5' RACE reads through MiXCR, listing each CDR3 protein once. The sample has about 27,000 distinct CDR3 sequences; 2.9% are singletons. The germline V gene encodes CDR1 SGHVS and CDR2 FQNEAQ. The CDR3 spans 14 residues. J gave up 7 bases and V 5 bases, and 4 bases lay outside the gene matches. This clonotype was counted only a few times. No antigen is known for it. Sequenced input: whole blood. The TCR sequence derives from an adult who was a healthcare worker with PCR-confirmed SARS-CoV-2 infection or an uninfected control (not recorded which). This chain uses TRBV7-8 with TRBJ2-5; 13 nucleotides agree with TRBD2. Here the CDR3 reads CASSLGLAGRTQYF. The CDR3 DNA reads as TGTGCCAGCAGCCTGGGACTAGCGGGGCGGACCCAGTACTTC.